This T cell receptor (beta chain) emerged from a study of blood T cell repertoires in COVID-19. Overall study context: The study drew acute and convalescent COVID-19 samples from the United States, Italy and Spain. In each case, the material was cDNA or gDNA derived from T cells, B-cell-depleted T cells, or PBMCs.

Original data processing: Reference gene primer amplification in the assay estimated nucleated cell counts. Assay: immunoSEQ multiplex PCR; the TCRdb copy retains only in-frame clones and omits some. That table gives V, J and clone size, and the DNA gave D and trimming. The sample consists of roughly 32,000 clones, about nine tenths of them appearing once. After removal of 2 bases from V and 2 bases from J, the junction contained 4 bases not matched to a gene. The germline V gene encodes CDR1 MNHEY and CDR2 SVGEGT. This CDR3 region has 15 residues. The sample comprised peripheral blood. The chain has TRBV6-2 or TRBV6-3 and TRBJ2-3; the match to TRBD1 covers 7 bases. This receptor was taken from a man aged 45 to 65 with active or convalescent COVID-19. CDR3 amino acids: CASSYRGQYTDTQYF. Here the CDR3 DNA reads TGTGCCAGCAGTTACAGGGGACAGTACACAGATACGCAGTATTTT.